This paragraph reports one T cell receptor beta chain. Its specificity is not known. Cells sorted by CD45RO/CCR7/CD25/CD127/CD95/CD27 comprised CD4+ naive, central memory, regulatory and stem cell-like memory cells. The sample comes from a study of beta chain features in type 1 diabetes. Study-level points and caveats: Shortening that was moderate but significant affected the TCRB CDR3s of Type 1 diabetes patients in all four CD4+ subsets. PCR might favor shorter templates, equally in patients and controls.

The CDR3 runs 15 residues. The V and J ends lost 4 bases and 0 bases, in that order; junction bases with no gene match: 5. The germline CDR1 and CDR2 sequences are KGHSH and LQKENI. The investigators reverse transcribed all of the isolated RNA, so they sequenced expressed TCRB transcripts. Here immunoSEQ multiplex PCR was the method, and the copy in TCRdb shows in-frame clones only, minus some. The sample holds under 300,000 clones, roughly 20% seen once. What was sequenced was naive CD4+ T cells from blood. V gene TRBV18 combines with J gene TRBJ1-1; TRBD1 matches at 7 bases. The clonotype originates from a woman aged 40-49 years with type 1 diabetes. DNA for the CDR3: TGTGCCAGCTCACAAGGACAGGCATTGAACACTGAAGCTTTCTTT. It specifies CASSQGQALNTEAFF.